The 22 T cell receptor beta chains presented below share a single source sample, sequenced in a study of blood T cell repertoires in COVID-19 (dated by TCRdb to between 2020 and 2021). Libraries were constructed by the immunoSEQ multiplex PCR assay. TCRdb retrieved this table from immuneACCESS and kept in-frame rearrangements only. Not all clones are present; in checked studies, unresolved V genes account for under half, and no reason is known for the remainder. The sample profile shows about 460,000 clones; approximately 91% of them were found once. The leading ten clones occupy 6.5% to 9.5% of the sample. The sample consisted of PBMCs or T cells enriched from blood (not recorded which). These receptors were obtained from an older woman who had recovered from COVID-19.

The J gene is TRBJ2-3, the V gene TRBV6-4; D gene ambiguous. Germline V gives CDR1 MRHNA, CDR2 SNTAGT. CDR3 length: 15 amino acids. The V and J ends lost 3 bases and 0 bases respectively, with 10 bases between them. The CDR3: CASSEHSTSTDTQYF. DNA for the CDR3: TGTGCCAGCAGTGAACACAGCACTAGCACAGATACGCAGTATTTT.

This clone was detected once. The rearrangement links TRBV5-1 to TRBJ2-3; 7 bases match TRBD1. CDR3 length: 17 amino acids. Losses at the gene ends were 2 bases for V and 0 bases for J; bases not matched to a gene: 9. In germline, CDR1 is SGHRS, CDR2 YFSETQ. The CDR3 is CASSFDRALTSTDTQYF. The CDR3 DNA follows: TGCGCCAGCAGCTTCGACAGGGCACTAACTAGCACAGATACGCAGTATTTT.

The chain joins TRBV21-1 to TRBJ2-5; the table names TRBD2, a call not compared with the DNA. TRBV21-1 is noted as a pseudogene. The CDR3 has 17 amino acids. CDR3 DNA sequence: TGTGCCAGCAGCAAAGTGGGTAGGGGGGGGCGCAGAGAGACCCAGTACTTC. Translating it yields CASSKVGRGGRRETQYF.

The chain carries TRBV18 and TRBJ2-3; D is unclear. CDR1 and CDR2 (germline): KGHSH, LQKENI. The CDR3 covers 20 residues. Trimming pared 2 bases from V and 2 bases from J, leaving 26 bases between. CDR3 DNA: TGTGCCAGCTCACCAGATCCGACTGACCTACCCCTTGTGGACACAGATACGCAGTATTTT. Its protein is CASSPDPTDLPLVDTDTQYF. Filled out from reference TRBV18 and TRBJ2-3, the complete variable domain reads NAGVMQNPRHLVRRRGQEARLRCSPMKGHSHVYWYRQLPEEGLKFMVYLQKENIIDESGMPKERFSAEFPKEGPSILRIQQVVRGDSAAYFCASSPDPTDLPLVDTDTQYFGPGTRLTVL.

This chain's CDR3 is CASSLAGTGNYGYTF. CDR3 in DNA: TGTGCCAGCAGCTTAGCAGGGACAGGAAACTATGGCTACACCTTC. J is TRBJ1-2 and V is TRBV7-2; 8 bases match TRBD1. Per germline, CDR1 SGHTA and CDR2 FQGNSA. The CDR3 is 15 residues long. The V segment lost 0 bases and the J segment 2 bases; nucleotides outside the gene matches: 2.

The sample holds a few counts of this clone. The rearrangement joins TRBV5-4 to TRBJ1-1; weak D call: TRBD1 (6 bases). Germline V gives CDR1 SGHNT, CDR2 YYREEE (reference sequence). The V and J ends lost 4 bases and 5 bases respectively, with 18 bases between them. The CDR3 is 15 amino acids. This CDR3 is CASSTPTGKGTEAFF. The CDR3 region has the DNA TGTGCCAGCAGCACACCAACAGGGAAGGGGACTGAAGCTTTCTTT.

J is TRBJ1-1 and V is TRBV13; D may be TRBD1 (6 bases). V dropped 6 bases and J dropped 11 bases, with 22 bases sitting between them. Germline lookup yields CDR1 PRHDT and CDR2 FYEKMQ (reference sequence). The length of the CDR3 is 14 residues. Here the CDR3 DNA reads TGTGCCAGCAGACTATCACCGACGGGACAAGAGGCTTTCTTT. Translated, it gives CASRLSPTGQEAFF.

The V call is TRBV5-1, the J call TRBJ1-1; possible D gene TRBD1, 6 bases. CDR3 length: 12 amino acids. Trimming pared 5 bases from V and 4 bases from J, leaving 9 bases between. Looked up from germline, CDR1 is SGHRS and CDR2 is YFSETQ. CDR3 DNA: TGCGCCAGCAGTAGCAGGGGCACTGAAGCTTTCTTT. Its protein is CASSSRGTEAFF. Using reference TRBV5-1 and TRBJ1-1 for the parts outside the CDR3, the full variable domain is KAGVTQTPRYLIKTRGQQVTLSCSPISGHRSVSWYQQTPGQGLQFLFEYFSETQRNKGNFPGRFSGRQFSNSRSEMNVSTLELGDSALYLCASSSRGTEAFFGQGTRLTVV.

V is TRBV7-4 and J is TRBJ2-7; 7 bases match TRBD1. This CDR3 is built from 17 residues. Trimming took 1 base from V and 0 from J; bases not matched to a gene: 9. Germline V gene sequence: CDR1 SGHVT, CDR2 SQSDAQ. CDR3 protein: CASSLGGQKFISYEQYV. CDR3 nucleotide sequence: TGTGCCAGCAGCTTAGGGGGACAGAAGTTTATCTCCTACGAGCAGTACGTC.

The chain employs TRBV27 and TRBJ2-7; D uncertain. The V gene lost 5 bases and the J gene lost 6 bases, with 8 bases spanning the gap. This CDR3 is 11 amino acids long. Germline V gene sequence: CDR1 MNHEY, CDR2 SMNVEV (reference sequence). The CDR3 bases are TGTGCCAGCAGTCCCGCTATCGAGCAGTACGTC. Translation: CASSPAIEQYV.

This clone appeared once. The chain joins TRBV2 to TRBJ2-3, with 7 positions matching TRBD1. The CDR3 has 14 amino acids. Germline loops: CDR1 SNHLY, CDR2 FYNNEI. Trimming at V came to 6 bases and at J to 5 bases, leaving 8 bases not matched to a gene. As DNA, the CDR3 is TGTGCCAGCAGCTGGACAGGTCTTGGAGATACGCAGTATTTT. Translated: CASSWTGLGDTQYF.

V usage is TRBV7-9 and J usage is TRBJ1-6; possibly TRBD1 for D (5 bases). V lost 3 bases and J 6 bases, leaving 12 bases between the germline ends. The CDR3 has 15 residues. CDR1 and CDR2 from the germline V gene are SEHNR and FQNEAQ (reference sequence). For the CDR3, the DNA is TGTGCCAGCAGCTTGGACTACGGGACTAATTCACCCCTCCACTTT. Its protein is CASSLDYGTNSPLHF.

This clone was counted a single time. The gene calls are TRBV10-1 and TRBJ2-3; D possibly corresponds to TRBD1 (5 bases). CDR3 size: 14 residues. Deletions cut 4 bases from V and 0 bases from J, with 8 bases between. Germline V gene sequence: CDR1 WNHNN, CDR2 SYGVQD (reference sequence). CDR3 DNA sequence: TGCGCCAGCAGTGCAGGGCTTAGCACAGATACGCAGTATTTT. Amino acid sequence: CASSAGLSTDTQYF.

The chain couples TRBV18 to TRBJ2-3; D is possibly TRBD1 (5 bases). The V and J ends lost 3 bases and 2 bases respectively, with 12 bases between them. CDR3 size: 15 residues. Germline CDR1 reads KGHSH; CDR2 reads LQKENI. The CDR3 here is CASSPLGANTDTQYF. CDR3 nucleotide sequence: TGTGCCAGCTCACCTCTAGGGGCCAACACAGATACGCAGTATTTT.

The genes are TRBV18 and TRBJ1-4; D is possibly TRBD1 (5 bases). The CDR3 has 15 residues. Trimming cost V 6 bases and J 6 bases, with 17 bases left between them. Germline CDR1 reads KGHSH; CDR2 reads LQKENI. CDR3 in DNA: TGTGCCAGCTCCCTCCACGGGGGGACGGATGAAAAACTGTTTTTT. It encodes CASSLHGGTDEKLFF.

V is TRBV12-3 or TRBV12-4 and J is TRBJ2-7; D may be TRBD1 (5 bases). Between the trimmed V and J ends, which lost 3 bases and 4 bases, there was a span of 7 bases. There are 12 residues in the CDR3. CDR3 protein: CASSFKGYEQYV. The CDR3 bases are TGTGCCAGCAGTTTCAAGGGGTACGAGCAGTACGTC.

This sequence joins TRBV5-4 and TRBJ1-1, with unresolved D. The CDR3 runs to 16 residues. Per the germline V gene, CDR1 is SGHNT and CDR2 is YYREEE (reference sequence). V dropped 4 bases and J dropped 0 bases, with 16 bases sitting between them. CDR3 in amino acids: CASSPPQRAVNTEAFF. CDR3 DNA: TGTGCCAGCAGCCCACCTCAGAGGGCGGTGAACACTGAAGCTTTCTTT. The whole variable domain, remainder taken from reference TRBV5-4 and TRBJ1-1, is ETGVTQSPTHLIKTRGQQVTLRCSSQSGHNTVSWYQQALGQGPQFIFQYYREEENGRGNFPPRFSGLQFPNYSSELNVNALELDDSALYLCASSPPQRAVNTEAFFGQGTRLTVV.

The chain links TRBV3-1 (or the pseudogene TRBV3-2) to TRBJ2-7; 7 positions agree with TRBD1. CDR1 LGHDT and CDR2 YNNKEL come from the germline V gene (reference sequence). The junction had 3 bases not matched to a gene; V was cut back by 4 bases and J by 3 bases. The CDR3 consists of 13 residues. CDR3 sequence (DNA): TGTGCCAGCAGCCCTGGACAGGACTACGAGCAGTACTTC. The encoded protein is CASSPGQDYEQYF.

The chain joins TRBV6-5 to TRBJ1-5, with TRBD1 matching over 10 bases. Germline V CDR1 and CDR2: MNHEY, SVGAGI. The CDR3 contains 15 residues. The V gene end was trimmed by 6 bases and the J gene end by 4 bases; junction bases not matched to a gene: 6. The CDR3 sequence: CASSGQGVGNQPQHF. The CDR3 region has the DNA TGTGCCAGCAGCGGACAGGGGGTAGGGAATCAGCCCCAGCATTTT.

The CDR3: CARGGGRKTQYF. The CDR3 DNA reads TGTGCCAGAGGGGGGGGCCGTAAGACCCAGTACTTC. The chain uses TRBV11-3 and TRBJ2-5, with D possibly being TRBD2 (7 bases). Germline CDR1 and CDR2: SGHNT and YENEEA. This CDR3 comprises 12 residues. V was clipped by 9 bases and J by 6 bases, with 14 bases between them.

The chain combines TRBV4-1 with TRBJ1-5, with D hard to call. CDR1 and CDR2 (germline): MGHRA, YSYEKL. There are 15 residues in the CDR3. The germline V and J ends were trimmed by 0 bases and 0 bases, with 6 bases remaining between them. As DNA, the CDR3 is TGCGCCAGCAGCCAAGATAGTCGTAGCAATCAGCCCCAGCATTTT. It is translated as CASSQDSRSNQPQHF.

This chain uses TRBV4-1 with TRBJ1-2; 7 nucleotides line up with TRBD1. CDR3 size: 14 residues. Germline lookup yields CDR1 MGHRA and CDR2 YSYEKL. J was trimmed by 8 bases and V by 1 base; bases with no gene match: 7. In DNA, the CDR3 is TGCGCCAGCAGCCAAGCCGAAAGGGGGCGAGGCTACACCTTC. Residues: CASSQAERGRGYTF.